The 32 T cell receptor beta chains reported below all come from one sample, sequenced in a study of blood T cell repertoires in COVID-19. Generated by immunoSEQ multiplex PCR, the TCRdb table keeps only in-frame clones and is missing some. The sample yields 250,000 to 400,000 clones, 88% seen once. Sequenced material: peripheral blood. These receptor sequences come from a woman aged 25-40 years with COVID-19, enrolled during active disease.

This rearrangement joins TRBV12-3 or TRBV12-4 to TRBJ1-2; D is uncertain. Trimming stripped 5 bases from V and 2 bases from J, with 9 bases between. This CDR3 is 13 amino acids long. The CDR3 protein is CASSTGVNYGYTF. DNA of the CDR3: TGTGCCAGCAGTACCGGGGTAAACTATGGCTACACCTTC.

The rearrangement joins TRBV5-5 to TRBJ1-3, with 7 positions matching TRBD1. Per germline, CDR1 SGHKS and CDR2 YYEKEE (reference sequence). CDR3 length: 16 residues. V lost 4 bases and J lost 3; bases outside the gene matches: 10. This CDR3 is CASSPRADRVGNTIYF. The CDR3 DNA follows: TGTGCCAGCAGCCCCCGTGCCGACAGGGTTGGAAACACCATATATTTT.

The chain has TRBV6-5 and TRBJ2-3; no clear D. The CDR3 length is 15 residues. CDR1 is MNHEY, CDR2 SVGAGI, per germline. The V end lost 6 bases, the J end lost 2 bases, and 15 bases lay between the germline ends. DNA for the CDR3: TGTGCCAGCAGCGGAACGGTAGCTTACACAGATACGCAGTATTTT. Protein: CASSGTVAYTDTQYF.

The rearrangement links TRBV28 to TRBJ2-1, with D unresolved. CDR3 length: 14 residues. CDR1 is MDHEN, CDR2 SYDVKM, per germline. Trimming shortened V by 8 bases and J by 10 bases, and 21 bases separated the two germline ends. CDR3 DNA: TGTGCCAGCCTATCCGGGTCGCGATCAATCGAGCAGTTCTTC. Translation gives CASLSGSRSIEQFF.

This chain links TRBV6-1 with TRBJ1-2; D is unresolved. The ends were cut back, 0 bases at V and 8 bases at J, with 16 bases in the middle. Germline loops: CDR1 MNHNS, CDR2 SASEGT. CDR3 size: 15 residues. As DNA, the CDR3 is TGTGCCAGCAGTGAAGCGCGGGAAGGAATTCGAGGCTACACCTTC. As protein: CASSEAREGIRGYTF.

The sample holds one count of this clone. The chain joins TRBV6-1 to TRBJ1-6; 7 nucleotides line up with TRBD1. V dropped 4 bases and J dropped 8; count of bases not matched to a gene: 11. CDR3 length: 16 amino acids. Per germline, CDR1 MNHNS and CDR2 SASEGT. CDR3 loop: CASSASRGQRDSPLHF. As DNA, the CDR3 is TGTGCCAGCAGTGCCTCCCGGGGACAGAGGGATTCACCCCTCCACTTT.

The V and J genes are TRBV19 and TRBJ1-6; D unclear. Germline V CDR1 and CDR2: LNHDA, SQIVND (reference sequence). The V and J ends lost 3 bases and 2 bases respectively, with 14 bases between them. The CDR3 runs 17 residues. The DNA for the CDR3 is TGTGCCAGTAGTATGGCCCCCCGTCAAACCTATAATTCACCCCTCCACTTT. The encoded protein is CASSMAPRQTYNSPLHF.

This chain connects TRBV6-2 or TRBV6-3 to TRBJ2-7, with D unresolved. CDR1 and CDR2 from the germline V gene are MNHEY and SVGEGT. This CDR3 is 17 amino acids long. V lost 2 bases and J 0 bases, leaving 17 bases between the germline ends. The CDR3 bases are TGTGCCAGCAGTTACCCCGTTGTCGGTAGTACCTCCTACGAGCAGTACTTC. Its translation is CASSYPVVGSTSYEQYF.

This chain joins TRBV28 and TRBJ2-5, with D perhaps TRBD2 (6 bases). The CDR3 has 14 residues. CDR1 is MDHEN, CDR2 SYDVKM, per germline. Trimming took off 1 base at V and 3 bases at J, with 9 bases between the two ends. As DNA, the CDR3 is TGTGCCAGCAGTTTATCTCGCGGGGAAGAGACCCAGTACTTC. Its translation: CASSLSRGEETQYF.

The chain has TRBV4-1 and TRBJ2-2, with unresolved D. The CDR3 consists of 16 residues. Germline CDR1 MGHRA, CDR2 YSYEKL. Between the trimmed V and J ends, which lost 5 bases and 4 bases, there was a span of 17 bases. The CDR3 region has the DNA TGCGCCAGCAGCAAGCTGCTTCAGTGGAGCACCGGGGAGCTGTTTTTT. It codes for CASSKLLQWSTGELFF.

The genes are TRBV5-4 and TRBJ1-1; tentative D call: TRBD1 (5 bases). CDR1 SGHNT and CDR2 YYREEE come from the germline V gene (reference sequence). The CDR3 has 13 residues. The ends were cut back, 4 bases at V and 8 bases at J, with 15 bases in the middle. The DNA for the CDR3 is TGTGCCAGCAGCACCCGGGACTACGGGGAAGCTTTCTTT. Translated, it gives CASSTRDYGEAFF.

The DNA of the CDR3 is TGTGCCAGCAGCCTTGGGACAGACCCCTACGAGCAGTACTTC. Translation: CASSLGTDPYEQYF. The V and J genes are TRBV7-9 and TRBJ2-7; 7 positions agree with TRBD1. This CDR3 has 14 amino acids. The V gene end was trimmed by 5 bases and the J gene end by 2 bases; junction bases not matched to a gene: 6. Per germline, CDR1 SEHNR and CDR2 FQNEAQ (reference sequence).

The CDR3 DNA is TGCGCCAGCAGCTTGGGGGGGACAGGCTACGAGCAGTACGTC. Translation gives CASSLGGTGYEQYV. V is TRBV5-1 and J is TRBJ2-7; 8 bases are shared with TRBD1. The germline CDR1 and CDR2 sequences are SGHRS and YFSETQ. After removal of 0 bases from V and 3 bases from J, the junction contained 2 bases not matched to a gene. CDR3 length: 14 amino acids.

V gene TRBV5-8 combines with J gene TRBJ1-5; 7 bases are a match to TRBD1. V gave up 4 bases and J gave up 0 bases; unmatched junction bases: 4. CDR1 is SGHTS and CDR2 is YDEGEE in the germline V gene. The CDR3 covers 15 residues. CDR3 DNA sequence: TGTGCCAGCAGCCAACAGGGGTATAGCAATCAGCCCCAGCATTTT. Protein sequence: CASSQQGYSNQPQHF.

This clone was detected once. The CDR3 reads CASSITAGDSGNTIYF. The CDR3 nucleotides are TGTGCCAGCAGCATTACAGCAGGGGACTCTGGAAACACCATATATTTT. The chain recombines TRBV11-2 with TRBJ1-3; TRBD1 might be the D (6 bases). The length of the CDR3 is 16 residues. Germline V gene lookup returns CDR1 SGHAT and CDR2 FQNNGV. Between the trimmed V and J ends, which lost 5 bases and 0 bases, there was a span of 14 bases.

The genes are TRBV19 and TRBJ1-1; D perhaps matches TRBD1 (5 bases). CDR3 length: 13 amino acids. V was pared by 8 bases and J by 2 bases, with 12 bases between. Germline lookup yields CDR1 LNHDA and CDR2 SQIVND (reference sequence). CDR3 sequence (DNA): TGTGCCAGTCGCCCCAGGGCCAACACTGAAGCTTTCTTT. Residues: CASRPRANTEAFF.

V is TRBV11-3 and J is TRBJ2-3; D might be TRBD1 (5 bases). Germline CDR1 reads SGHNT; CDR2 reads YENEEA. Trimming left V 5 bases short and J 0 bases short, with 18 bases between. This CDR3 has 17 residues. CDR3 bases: TGTGCCAGCAGCGTCGGCCAGGGAAGCTATAGCACAGATACGCAGTATTTT. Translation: CASSVGQGSYSTDTQYF.

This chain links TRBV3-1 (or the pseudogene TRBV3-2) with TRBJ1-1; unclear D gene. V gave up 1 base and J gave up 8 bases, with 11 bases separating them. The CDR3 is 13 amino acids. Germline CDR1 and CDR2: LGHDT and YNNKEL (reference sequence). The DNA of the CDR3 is TGTGCCAGCAGCCAAGTCTGGGCAGAAGAAGCTTTCTTT. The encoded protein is CASSQVWAEEAFF.

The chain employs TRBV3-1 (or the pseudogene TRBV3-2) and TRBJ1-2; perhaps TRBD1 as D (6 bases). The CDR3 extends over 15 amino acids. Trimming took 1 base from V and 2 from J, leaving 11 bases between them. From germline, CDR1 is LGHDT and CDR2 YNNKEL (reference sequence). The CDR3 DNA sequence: TGTGCCAGCAGCCAAGCGACAGGTTCCAACTATGGCTACACCTTC. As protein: CASSQATGSNYGYTF.

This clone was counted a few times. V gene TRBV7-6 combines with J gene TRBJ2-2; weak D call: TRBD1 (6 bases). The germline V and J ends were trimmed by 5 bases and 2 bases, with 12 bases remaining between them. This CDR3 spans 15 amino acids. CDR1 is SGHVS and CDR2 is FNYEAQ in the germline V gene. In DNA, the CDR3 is TGTGCCAGCAGCCCACGGACAGTAAACACCGGGGAGCTGTTTTTT. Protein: CASSPRTVNTGELFF.

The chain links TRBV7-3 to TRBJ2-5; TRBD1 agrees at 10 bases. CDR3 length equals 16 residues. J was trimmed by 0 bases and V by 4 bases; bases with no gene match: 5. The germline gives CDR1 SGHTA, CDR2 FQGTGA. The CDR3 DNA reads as TGTGCCAGCAGCTCCCGGGACAGGGGATACCAAGAGACCCAGTACTTC. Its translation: CASSSRDRGYQETQYF.

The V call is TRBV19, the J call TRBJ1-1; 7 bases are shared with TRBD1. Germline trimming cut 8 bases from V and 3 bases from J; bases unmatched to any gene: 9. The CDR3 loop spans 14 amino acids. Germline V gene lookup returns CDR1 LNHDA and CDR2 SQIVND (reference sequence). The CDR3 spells CASCSTDRYTEAFF. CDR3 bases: TGTGCCAGTTGTTCTACGGACAGGTACACTGAAGCTTTCTTT.

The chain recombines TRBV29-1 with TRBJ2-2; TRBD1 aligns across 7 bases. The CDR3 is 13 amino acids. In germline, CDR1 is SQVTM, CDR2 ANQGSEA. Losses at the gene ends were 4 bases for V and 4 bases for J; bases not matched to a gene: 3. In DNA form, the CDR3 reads TGCAGCGTTGGACAGGGCCTCACCGGGGAGCTGTTTTTT. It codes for CSVGQGLTGELFF.

In DNA, the CDR3 is TGTGCCAGCAGTTTATCGGGGGCAGTCATCCACGAGCAGTACGTC. This encodes CASSLSGAVIHEQYV. The gene calls are TRBV27 and TRBJ2-7, with D possibly matching TRBD1 (6 bases). V was clipped by 0 bases and J by 5 bases, with 14 bases between them. Germline V gene sequence: CDR1 MNHEY, CDR2 SMNVEV (reference sequence). The CDR3 extends over 15 amino acids.

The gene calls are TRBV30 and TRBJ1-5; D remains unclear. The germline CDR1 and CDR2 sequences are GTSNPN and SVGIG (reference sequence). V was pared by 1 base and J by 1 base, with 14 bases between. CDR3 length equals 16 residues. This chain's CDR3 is CAWSDEGRRSNQPQHF. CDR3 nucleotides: TGTGCCTGGAGTGATGAGGGCAGGAGAAGCAATCAGCCCCAGCATTTT.

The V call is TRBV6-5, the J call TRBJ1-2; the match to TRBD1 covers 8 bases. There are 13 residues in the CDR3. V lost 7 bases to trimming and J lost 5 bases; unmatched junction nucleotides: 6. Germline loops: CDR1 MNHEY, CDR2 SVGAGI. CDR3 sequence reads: CASTGQVLYGYTF. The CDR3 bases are TGTGCCAGCACGGGACAGGTTTTATATGGCTACACCTTC.

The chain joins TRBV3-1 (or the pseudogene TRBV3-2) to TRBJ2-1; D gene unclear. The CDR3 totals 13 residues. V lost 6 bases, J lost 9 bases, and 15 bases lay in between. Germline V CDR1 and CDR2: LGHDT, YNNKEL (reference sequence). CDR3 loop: CASSLPGLVEQFF. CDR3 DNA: TGTGCCAGCAGTCTACCCGGGTTAGTTGAGCAGTTCTTC.

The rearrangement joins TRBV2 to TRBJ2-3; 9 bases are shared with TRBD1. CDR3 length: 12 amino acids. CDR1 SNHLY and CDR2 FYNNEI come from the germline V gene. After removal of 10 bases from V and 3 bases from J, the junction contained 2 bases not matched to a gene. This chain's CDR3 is CATGTGTDTQYF. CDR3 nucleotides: TGTGCCACCGGGACAGGGACAGATACGCAGTATTTT.

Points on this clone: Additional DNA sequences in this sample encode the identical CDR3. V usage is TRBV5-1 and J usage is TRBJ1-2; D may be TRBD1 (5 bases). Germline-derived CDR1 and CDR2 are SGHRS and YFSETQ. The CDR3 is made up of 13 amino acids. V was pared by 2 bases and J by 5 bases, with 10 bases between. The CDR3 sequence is CASSLRQGYGYTF. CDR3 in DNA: TGCGCCAGCAGCTTAAGGCAGGGTTATGGCTACACCTTC.

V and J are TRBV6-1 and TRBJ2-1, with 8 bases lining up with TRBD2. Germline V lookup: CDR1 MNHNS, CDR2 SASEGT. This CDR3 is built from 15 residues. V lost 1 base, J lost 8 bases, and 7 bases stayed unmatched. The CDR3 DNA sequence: TGTGCCAGCAGTGAAGGTGACGGGGGGGCCTATGAGCAGTTCTTC. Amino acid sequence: CASSEGDGGAYEQFF.

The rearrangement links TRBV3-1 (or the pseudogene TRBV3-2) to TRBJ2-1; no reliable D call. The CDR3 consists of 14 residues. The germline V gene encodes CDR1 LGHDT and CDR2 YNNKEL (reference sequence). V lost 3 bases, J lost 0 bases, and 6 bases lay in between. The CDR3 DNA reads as TGTGCCAGCAGCCATCGGAGCTCCTACAATGAGCAGTTCTTC. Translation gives CASSHRSSYNEQFF.

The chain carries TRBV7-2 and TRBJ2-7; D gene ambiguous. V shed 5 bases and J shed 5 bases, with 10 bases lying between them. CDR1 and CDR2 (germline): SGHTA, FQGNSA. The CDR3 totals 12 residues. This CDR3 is CASSLRYHEQYF. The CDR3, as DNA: TGTGCCAGCAGCCTCAGATACCACGAGCAGTACTTC.